This T cell receptor (beta chain) was observed in a study of blood T cell repertoires in COVID-19. The table lists this clone with a count of one. CDR3 length: 15 residues. CDR1 SGDLS and CDR2 YYNGEE come from the germline V gene. The V end was cut by 1 base, the J end by 5 bases, with 10 bases between. Allocation to cohorts depended on clinical history reported by the participants. Produced via immunoSEQ multiplex PCR; TCRdb's table is partial and in-frame only. The top ten hold over 0.95% of the sample, which has hundreds of thousands of clones, roughly nine tenths seen once. The origin of this receptor is a young man who had recovered from COVID-19. Sequencing was done on a sample of PBMCs or T cells enriched from blood (not recorded which). This sequence joins TRBV9 and TRBJ1-6; D is ambiguous. The CDR3, as DNA: TGTGCCAGCAGCGTAACCTGGGCTGATAATTCACCCCTCCACTTT. Translation: CASSVTWADNSPLHF.